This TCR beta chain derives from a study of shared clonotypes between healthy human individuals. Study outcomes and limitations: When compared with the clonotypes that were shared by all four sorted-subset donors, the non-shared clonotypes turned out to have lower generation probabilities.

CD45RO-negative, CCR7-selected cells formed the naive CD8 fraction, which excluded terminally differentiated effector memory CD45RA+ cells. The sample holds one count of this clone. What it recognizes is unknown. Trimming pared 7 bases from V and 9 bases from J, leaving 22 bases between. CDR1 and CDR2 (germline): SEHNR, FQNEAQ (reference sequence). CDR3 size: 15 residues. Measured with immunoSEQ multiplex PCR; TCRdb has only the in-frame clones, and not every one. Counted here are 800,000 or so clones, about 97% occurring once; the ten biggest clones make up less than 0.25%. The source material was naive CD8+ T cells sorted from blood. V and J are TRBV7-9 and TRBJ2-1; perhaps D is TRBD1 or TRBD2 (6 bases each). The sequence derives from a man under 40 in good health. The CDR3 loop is CASIIFRGLSGEQFF. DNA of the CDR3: TGTGCCAGCATCATCTTTCGGGGGCTTTCTGGTGAGCAGTTCTTC.